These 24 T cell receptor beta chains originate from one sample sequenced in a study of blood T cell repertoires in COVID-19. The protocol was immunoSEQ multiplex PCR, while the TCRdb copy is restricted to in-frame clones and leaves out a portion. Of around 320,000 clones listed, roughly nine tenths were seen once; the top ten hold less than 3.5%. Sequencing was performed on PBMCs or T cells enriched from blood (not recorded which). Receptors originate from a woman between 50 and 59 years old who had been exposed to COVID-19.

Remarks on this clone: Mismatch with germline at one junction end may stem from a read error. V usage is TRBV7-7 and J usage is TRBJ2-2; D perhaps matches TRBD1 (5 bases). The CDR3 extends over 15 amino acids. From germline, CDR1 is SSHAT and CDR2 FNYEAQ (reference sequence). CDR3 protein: CASSKTGFASGELFF. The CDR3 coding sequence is TGTGCTAGCAGCAAAACAGGCTTTGCCTCCGGGGAGCTGTTTTTT.

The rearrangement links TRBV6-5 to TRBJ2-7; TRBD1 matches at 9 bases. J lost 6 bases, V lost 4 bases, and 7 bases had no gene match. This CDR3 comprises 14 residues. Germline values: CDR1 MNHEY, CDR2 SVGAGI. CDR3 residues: CASSLRQGGAEQYF. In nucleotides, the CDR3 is TGTGCCAGCAGTTTGAGACAGGGGGGTGCCGAGCAGTACTTC.

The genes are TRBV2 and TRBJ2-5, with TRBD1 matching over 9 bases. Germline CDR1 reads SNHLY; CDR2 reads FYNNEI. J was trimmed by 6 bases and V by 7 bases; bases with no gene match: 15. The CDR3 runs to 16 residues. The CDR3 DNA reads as TGTGCCAGCACCGAGGGACAGGGCCTAATCAGCCAGACCCAGTACTTC. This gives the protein CASTEGQGLISQTQYF.

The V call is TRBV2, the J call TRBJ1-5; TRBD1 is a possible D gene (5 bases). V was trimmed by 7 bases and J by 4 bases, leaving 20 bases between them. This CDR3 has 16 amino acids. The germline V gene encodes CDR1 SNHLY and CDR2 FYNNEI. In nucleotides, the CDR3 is TGTGCCAGCACGACAGAAGAAGGGGTTGTTAATCAGCCCCAGCATTTT. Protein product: CASTTEEGVVNQPQHF.

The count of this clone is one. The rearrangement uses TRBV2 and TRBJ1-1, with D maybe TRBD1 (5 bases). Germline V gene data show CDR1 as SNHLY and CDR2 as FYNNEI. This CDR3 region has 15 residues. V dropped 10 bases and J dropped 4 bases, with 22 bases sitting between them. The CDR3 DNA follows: TGTGCCAACGCACGTGGCGGCCAGGGCGTCACTGAAGCTTTCTTT. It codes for CANARGGQGVTEAFF.

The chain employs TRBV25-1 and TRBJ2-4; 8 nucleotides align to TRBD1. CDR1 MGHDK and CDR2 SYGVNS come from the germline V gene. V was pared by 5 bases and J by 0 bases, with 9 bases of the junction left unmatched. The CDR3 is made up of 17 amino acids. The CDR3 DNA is TGTGCCAGCAGTCGGGGGACAGGAGTATTAGCCAAAAACATTCAGTACTTC. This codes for CASSRGTGVLAKNIQYF. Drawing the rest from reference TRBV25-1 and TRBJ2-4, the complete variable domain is EADIYQTPRYLVIGTGKKITLECSQTMGHDKMYWYQQDPGMELHLIHYSYGVNSTEKGDLSSESTVSRIRTEHFPLTLESARPSHTSQYLCASSRGTGVLAKNIQYFGAGTRLSVL.

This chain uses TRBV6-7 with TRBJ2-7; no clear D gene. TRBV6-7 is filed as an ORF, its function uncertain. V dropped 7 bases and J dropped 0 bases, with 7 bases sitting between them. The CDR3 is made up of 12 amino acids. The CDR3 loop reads CASITSSYEQYF. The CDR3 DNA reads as TGTGCCAGCATCACCAGCTCCTACGAGCAGTACTTC.

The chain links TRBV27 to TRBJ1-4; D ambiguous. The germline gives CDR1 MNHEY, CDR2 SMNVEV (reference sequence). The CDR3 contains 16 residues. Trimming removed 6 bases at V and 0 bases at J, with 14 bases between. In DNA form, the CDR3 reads TGTGCCAGCAGCCACTATGTGGGAGCAACTAATGAAAAACTGTTTTTT. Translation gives CASSHYVGATNEKLFF.

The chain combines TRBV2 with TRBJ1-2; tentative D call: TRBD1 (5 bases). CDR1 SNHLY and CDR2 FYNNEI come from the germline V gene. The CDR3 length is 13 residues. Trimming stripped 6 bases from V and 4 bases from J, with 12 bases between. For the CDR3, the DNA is TGTGCCAGCAGACAGGACCCGTCCTATGGCTACACCTTC. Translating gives CASRQDPSYGYTF.

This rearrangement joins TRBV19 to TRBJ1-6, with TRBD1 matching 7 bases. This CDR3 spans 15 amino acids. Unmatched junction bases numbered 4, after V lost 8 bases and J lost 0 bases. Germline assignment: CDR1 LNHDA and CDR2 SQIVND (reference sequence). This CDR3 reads CASRRDSSYNSPLHF. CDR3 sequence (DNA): TGTGCCAGTCGCCGGGACAGCTCCTATAATTCACCCCTCCACTTT.

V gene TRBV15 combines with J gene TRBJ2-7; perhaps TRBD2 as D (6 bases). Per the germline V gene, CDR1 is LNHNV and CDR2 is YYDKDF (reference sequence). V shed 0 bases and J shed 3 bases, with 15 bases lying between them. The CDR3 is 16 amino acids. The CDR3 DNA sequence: TGTGCCACCAGCAGAGATAGGGCTAGCGAGTACTACGAGCAGTACTTC. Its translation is CATSRDRASEYYEQYF.

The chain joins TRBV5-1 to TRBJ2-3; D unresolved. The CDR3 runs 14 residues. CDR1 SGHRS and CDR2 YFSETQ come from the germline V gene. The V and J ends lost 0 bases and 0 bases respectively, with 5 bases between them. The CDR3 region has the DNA TGCGCCAGCAGCTTGGAGAGGAGCACAGATACGCAGTATTTT. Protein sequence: CASSLERSTDTQYF.

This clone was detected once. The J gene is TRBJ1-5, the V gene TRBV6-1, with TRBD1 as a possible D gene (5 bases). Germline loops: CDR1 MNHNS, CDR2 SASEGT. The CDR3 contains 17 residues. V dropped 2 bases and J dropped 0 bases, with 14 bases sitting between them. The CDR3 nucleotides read TGTGCCAGCAGTGAACAGCCGACAGTTTATAGCAATCAGCCCCAGCATTTT. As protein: CASSEQPTVYSNQPQHF.

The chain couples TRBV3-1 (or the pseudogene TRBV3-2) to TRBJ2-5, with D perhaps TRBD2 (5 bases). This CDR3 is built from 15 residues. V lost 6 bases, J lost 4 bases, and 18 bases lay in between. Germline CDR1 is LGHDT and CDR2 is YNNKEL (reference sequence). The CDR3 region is CASSLFKTTRETQYF. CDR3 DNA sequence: TGTGCCAGCAGTTTGTTTAAGACTACTCGAGAGACCCAGTACTTC.

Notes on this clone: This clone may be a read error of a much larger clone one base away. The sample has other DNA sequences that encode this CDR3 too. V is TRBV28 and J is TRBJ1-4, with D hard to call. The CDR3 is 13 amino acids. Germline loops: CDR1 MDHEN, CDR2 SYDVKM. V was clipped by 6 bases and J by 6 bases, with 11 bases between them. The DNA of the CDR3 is TGTGCCAGCAGGCGGAACGGAGATGAAAAACTGTTTTTT. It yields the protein CASRRNGDEKLFF.

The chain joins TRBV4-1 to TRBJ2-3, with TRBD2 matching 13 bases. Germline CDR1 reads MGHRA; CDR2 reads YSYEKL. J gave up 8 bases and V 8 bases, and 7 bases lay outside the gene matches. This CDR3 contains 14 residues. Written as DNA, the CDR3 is TGCGCCAGCGGCAGGACTAGCGGGGGCGGTACGCAGTATTTT. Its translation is CASGRTSGGGTQYF.

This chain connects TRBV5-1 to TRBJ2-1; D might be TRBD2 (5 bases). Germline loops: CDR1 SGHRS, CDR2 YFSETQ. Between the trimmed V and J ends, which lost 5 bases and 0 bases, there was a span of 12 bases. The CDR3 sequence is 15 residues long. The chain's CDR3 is CASRLTGSSYNEQFF. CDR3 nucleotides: TGCGCCAGCAGGTTGACTGGGAGCTCCTACAATGAGCAGTTCTTC.

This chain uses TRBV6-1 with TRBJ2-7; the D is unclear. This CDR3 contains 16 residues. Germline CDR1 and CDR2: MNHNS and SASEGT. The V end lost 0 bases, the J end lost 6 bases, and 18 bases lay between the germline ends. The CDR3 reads CASSEALEARLGEQYF. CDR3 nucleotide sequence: TGTGCCAGCAGTGAAGCGCTCGAGGCCAGATTAGGCGAGCAGTACTTC.

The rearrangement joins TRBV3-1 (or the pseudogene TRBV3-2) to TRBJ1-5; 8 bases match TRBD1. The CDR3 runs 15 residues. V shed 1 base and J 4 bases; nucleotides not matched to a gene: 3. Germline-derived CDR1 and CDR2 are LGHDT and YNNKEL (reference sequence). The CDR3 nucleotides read TGTGCCAGCAGCCAAGTATACAGGGGGAATCAGCCCCAGCATTTT. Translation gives CASSQVYRGNQPQHF.

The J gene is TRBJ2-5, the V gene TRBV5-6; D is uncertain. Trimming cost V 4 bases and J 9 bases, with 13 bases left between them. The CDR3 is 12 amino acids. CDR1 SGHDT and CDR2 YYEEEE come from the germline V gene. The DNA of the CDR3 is TGTGCCAGCAGCAACCAGGTTCCCCCCCAGTACTTC. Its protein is CASSNQVPPQYF. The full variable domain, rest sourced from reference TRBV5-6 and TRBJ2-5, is DAGVTQSPTHLIKTRGQQVTLRCSPKSGHDTVSWYQQALGQGPQFIFQYYEEEERQRGNFPDRFSGHQFPNYSSELNVNALLLGDSALYLCASSNQVPPQYFGPGTRLLVL.

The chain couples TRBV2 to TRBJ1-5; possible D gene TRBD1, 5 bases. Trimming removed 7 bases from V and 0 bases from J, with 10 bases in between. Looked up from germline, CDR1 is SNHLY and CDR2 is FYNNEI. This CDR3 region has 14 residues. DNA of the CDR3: TGTGCCAGCATCGGGACTCTTAGCAATCAGCCCCAGCATTTT. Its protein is CASIGTLSNQPQHF.

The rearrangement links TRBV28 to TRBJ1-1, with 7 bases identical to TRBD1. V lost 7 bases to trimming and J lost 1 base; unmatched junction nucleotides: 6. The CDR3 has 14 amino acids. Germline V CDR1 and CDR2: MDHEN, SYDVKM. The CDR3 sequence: CASKRQGWNTEAFF. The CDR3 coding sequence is TGTGCCAGCAAACGACAGGGTTGGAACACTGAAGCTTTCTTT.

The CDR3 is CAWSGQGARGYTF. In DNA, the CDR3 is TGTGCCTGGAGTGGACAGGGGGCGCGGGGCTACACCTTC. This chain links TRBV30 with TRBJ1-2; 10 positions agree with TRBD1. V lost 1 base to trimming and J lost 8 bases; unmatched junction nucleotides: 4. CDR3 length: 13 amino acids. Germline V gene data show CDR1 as GTSNPN and CDR2 as SVGIG (reference sequence). The variable domain in full, with the rest retrieved from reference TRBV30 and TRBJ1-2, is SQTIHQWPATLVQPVGSPLSLECTVEGTSNPNLYWYRQAAGRGLQLLFYSVGIGQISSEVPQNLSASRPQDRQFILSSKKLLLSDSGFYLCAWSGQGARGYTFGSGTRLTVV.

The CDR3: CASSPVFGGTYEQYF. In DNA, the CDR3 is TGTGCCAGCTCACCGGTCTTTGGGGGGACCTACGAGCAGTACTTC. The J gene is TRBJ2-7, the V gene TRBV18; possible D gene TRBD2, 6 bases. This CDR3 has 15 amino acids. Germline values: CDR1 KGHSH, CDR2 LQKENI. The V gene lost 3 bases and the J gene lost 2 bases, with 14 bases spanning the gap.